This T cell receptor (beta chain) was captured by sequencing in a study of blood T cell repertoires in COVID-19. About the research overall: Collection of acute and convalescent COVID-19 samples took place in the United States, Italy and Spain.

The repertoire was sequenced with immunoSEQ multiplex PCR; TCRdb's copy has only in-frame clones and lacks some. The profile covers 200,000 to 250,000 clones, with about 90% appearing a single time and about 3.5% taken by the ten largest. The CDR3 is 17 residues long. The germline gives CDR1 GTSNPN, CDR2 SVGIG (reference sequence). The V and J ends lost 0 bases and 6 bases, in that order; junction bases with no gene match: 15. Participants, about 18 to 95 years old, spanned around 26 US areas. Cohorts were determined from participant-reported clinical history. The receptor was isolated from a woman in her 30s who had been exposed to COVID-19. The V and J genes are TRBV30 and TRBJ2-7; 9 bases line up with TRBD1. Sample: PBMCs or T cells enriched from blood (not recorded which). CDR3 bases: TGTGCCTGGAGTGTAGGCCCCCTTCGGGACAGGGTATCCGAGCAGTACTTC. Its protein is CAWSVGPLRDRVSEQYF.